This entry features one T cell receptor beta chain sequence. Antigen specificity is unknown. The source of the sample is a study of neoadjuvant anti-PD-1 for oral cavity cancer. Study-wide results and caveats: Post-nivolumab, blood T cell clonality was significantly elevated in non-responders.

Germline V gene sequence: CDR1 LGHNA, CDR2 YSLEER. CDR3 size: 15 residues. The ends lost 1 base at V and 4 bases at J; junction bases unmatched: 4. The time point: after neoadjuvant nivolumab, at surgical resection. Cohort: HPV-negative, locally advanced oral cavity squamous cell carcinoma patients. Six replicates per PBMC sample, mostly from roughly 470 ng of genomic DNA. Some clones are missing from TCRdb's copy, which holds only in-frame ones; the method was immunoSEQ multiplex PCR. The sample contains more than 25,000 clones, roughly 85% of which appear only once. Sequenced material: PBMCs, taken after nivolumab (anti-PD-1) treatment. The receptor comes from a person aged 35 to 85 with oral cavity squamous cell carcinoma. The chain combines TRBV4-3 with TRBJ1-2, with 9 bases lining up with TRBD1. The CDR3 sequence is CASSQVDRGGYGYTF. DNA for the CDR3: TGCGCCAGCAGCCAAGTGGACAGGGGAGGCTATGGCTACACCTTC.